Listed below are T cell receptor beta chains from one sample, sequenced in a study of CD8 T cells in Susac syndrome. TCRdb reprocessed the immunoSEQ multiplex PCR reads with MiXCR, giving one entry per CDR3 protein. Here the sample spans approximately 210,000 distinct CDR3 sequences, approximately 94% being singletons. The sequencing input was CD4+ T cells from PBMCs. These receptors came from a human donor with Susac syndrome. The CDR3 runs from the conserved cysteine through the conserved F or W. A D gene is named only where the DNA matches it firmly. Clone size is given for some rows only: seen once, a few or many times, or a class if the clone is expanded.

TRBV30,-,TRBJ1-1,-,TGTGCCTGGAGTTTAAAGGGGGACACTGAAGCTTTCTTT,CAWSLKGDTEAFF
TRBV20-1,-,TRBJ2-6,TRBD1,TGCAGTGCTAGCCCATACCAGGGGGCTGGGGCCAACGTCCTGACTTTC,CSASPYQGAGANVLTF
TRBV7-8,-,TRBJ1-4,-,TGTGCCAGCTCCCCAACTACAACTAATGAAAAACTGTTTTTT,CASSPTTTNEKLFF
TRBV7-2,-,TRBJ1-1,TRBD1,TGTGCCACCCTTCCTAGACAGGGCGTGGAAGCTTTCTTT,CATLPRQGVEAFF
TRBV4-3,-,TRBJ2-5,-,TGCGCCAGCAGCTTGCGGTTGGGAGAGACCCAGTACTTC,CASSLRLGETQYF
TRBV3-1,once,TRBJ2-7,-,TGTGCCAGCAGCAGGGACCCGCGCTCCTACGAGCAGTACTTC,CASSRDPRSYEQYF
TRBV25-1,-,TRBJ1-1,-,TGTGCCAGCAGCGTCCGTGACCTGGCGAACACTGAAGCTTTCTTT,CASSVRDLANTEAFF
TRBV6-2/TRBV6-3,-,TRBJ2-2,-,TGTGCCAGCTCCACGGTCACCGGGGAGCTGTTTTTT,CASSTVTGELFF
TRBV29-1,-,TRBJ1-1,-,TGCAGCGTGACACTCGGGAGGGACACTGAAGCTTTCTTT,CSVTLGRDTEAFF
TRBV12-3/TRBV12-4,-,TRBJ1-1,-,TGTGCCAGCAGTTTCGGTGTCATCACTGAAGCTTTCTTT,CASSFGVITEAFF
TRBV6-5,-,TRBJ2-2,-,TGTGCCAGCAGCTTCCTCCCGCCTTACACCGGGGAGCTGTTTTTT,CASSFLPPYTGELFF
TRBV18,-,TRBJ2-5,TRBD2,TGTGCCAGCTCACAACTCCCCAGGCTAGCGGGGGAAGAGACCCAGTACTTC,CASSQLPRLAGEETQYF
TRBV7-2,-,TRBJ1-5,-,TGTGCCAGCAGCTTATTTGGTCGGGAGCAGCCCCAGCATTTT,CASSLFGREQPQHF
TRBV18,-,TRBJ1-3,TRBD1,TGTGCCAGCTCGCCCACCTCGGACAGGGAATACTCTGGAAACACCATATATTTT,CASSPTSDREYSGNTIYF